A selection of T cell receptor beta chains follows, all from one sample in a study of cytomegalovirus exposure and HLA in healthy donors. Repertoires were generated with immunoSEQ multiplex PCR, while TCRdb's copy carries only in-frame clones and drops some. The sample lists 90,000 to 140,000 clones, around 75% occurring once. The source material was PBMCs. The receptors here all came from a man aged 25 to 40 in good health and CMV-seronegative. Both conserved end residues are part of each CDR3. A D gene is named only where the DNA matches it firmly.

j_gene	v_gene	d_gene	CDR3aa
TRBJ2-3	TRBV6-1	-	CASSESGTDTQYF
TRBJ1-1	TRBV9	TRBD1	CASSVGGTVGEGAFF
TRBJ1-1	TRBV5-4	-	CASTFFTEGTEAFF
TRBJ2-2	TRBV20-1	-	CSAPTAGELFF
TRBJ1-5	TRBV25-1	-	CASSEYGGSNQPQHF
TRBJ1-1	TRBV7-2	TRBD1	CASSLDRGNTEAFF
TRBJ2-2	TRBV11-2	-	CASSLGQGHGELFF
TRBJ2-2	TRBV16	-	CASSQGDTGELFF
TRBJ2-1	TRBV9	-	CASSVGNSYNEQFF
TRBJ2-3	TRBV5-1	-	CASSGDLTDTQYF
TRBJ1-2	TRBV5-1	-	CASSLSPSHGYTF